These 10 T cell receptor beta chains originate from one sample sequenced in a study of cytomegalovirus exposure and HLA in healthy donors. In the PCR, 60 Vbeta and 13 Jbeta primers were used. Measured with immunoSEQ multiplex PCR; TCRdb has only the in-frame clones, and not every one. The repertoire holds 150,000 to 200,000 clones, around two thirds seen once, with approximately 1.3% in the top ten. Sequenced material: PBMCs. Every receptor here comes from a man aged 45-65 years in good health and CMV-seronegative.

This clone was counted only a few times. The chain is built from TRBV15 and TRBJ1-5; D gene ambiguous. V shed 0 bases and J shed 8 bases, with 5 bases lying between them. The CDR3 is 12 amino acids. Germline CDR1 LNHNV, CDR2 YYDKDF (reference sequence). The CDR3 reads CATSRDREPQHF. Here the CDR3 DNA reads TGTGCCACCAGCAGAGATCGTGAGCCCCAGCATTTT.

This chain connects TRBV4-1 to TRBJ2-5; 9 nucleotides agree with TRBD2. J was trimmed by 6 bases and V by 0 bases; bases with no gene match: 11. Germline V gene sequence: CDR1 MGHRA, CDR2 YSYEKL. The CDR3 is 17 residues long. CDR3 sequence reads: CASSQDPAGGSEKTQYF. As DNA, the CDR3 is TGCGCCAGCAGCCAAGATCCAGCGGGGGGATCTGAAAAGACCCAGTACTTC.

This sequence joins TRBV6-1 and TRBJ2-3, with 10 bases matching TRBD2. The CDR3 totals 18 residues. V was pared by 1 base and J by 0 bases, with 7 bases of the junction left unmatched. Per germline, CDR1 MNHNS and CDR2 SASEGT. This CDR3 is CASSEGASGGPSTDTQYF. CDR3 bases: TGTGCCAGCAGTGAAGGGGCTAGCGGGGGCCCTAGCACAGATACGCAGTATTTT.

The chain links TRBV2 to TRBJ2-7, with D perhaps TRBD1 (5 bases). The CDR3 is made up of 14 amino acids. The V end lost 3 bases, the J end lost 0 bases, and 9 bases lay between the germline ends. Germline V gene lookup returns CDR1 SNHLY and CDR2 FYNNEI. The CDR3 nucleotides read TGTGCCAGCAGTGAGTACAGGAGCTCCTACGAGCAGTACTTC. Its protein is CASSEYRSSYEQYF. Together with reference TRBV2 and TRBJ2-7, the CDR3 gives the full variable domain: EPEVTQTPSHQVTQMGQEVILRCVPISNHLYFYWYRQILGQKVEFLVSFYNNEISEKSEIFDDQFSVERPDGSNFTLKIRSTKLEDSAMYFCASSEYRSSYEQYFGPGTRLTVT.

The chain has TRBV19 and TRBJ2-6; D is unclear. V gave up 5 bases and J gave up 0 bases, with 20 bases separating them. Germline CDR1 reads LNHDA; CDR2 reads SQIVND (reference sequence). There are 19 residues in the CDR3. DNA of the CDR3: TGTGCCAGTAGTCCTCCACAGACGCTTATTCTCTCTGGGGCCAACGTCCTGACTTTC. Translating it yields CASSPPQTLILSGANVLTF.

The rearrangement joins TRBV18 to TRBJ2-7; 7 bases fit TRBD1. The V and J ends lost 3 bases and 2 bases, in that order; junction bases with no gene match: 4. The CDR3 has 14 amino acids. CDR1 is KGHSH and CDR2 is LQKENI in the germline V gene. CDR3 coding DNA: TGTGCCAGCTCACCCCCGGGACAGACCTACGAGCAGTACTTC. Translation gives CASSPPGQTYEQYF. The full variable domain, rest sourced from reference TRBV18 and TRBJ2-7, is NAGVMQNPRHLVRRRGQEARLRCSPMKGHSHVYWYRQLPEEGLKFMVYLQKENIIDESGMPKERFSAEFPKEGPSILRIQQVVRGDSAAYFCASSPPGQTYEQYFGPGTRLTVT.

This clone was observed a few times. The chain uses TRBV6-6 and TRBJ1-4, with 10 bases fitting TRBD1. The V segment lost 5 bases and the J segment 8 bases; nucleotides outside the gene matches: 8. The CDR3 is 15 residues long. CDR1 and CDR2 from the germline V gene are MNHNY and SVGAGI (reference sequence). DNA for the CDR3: TGTGCCAGCAGTACCAGACAGGGGGCGCTGGAAAAACTGTTTTTT. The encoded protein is CASSTRQGALEKLFF.

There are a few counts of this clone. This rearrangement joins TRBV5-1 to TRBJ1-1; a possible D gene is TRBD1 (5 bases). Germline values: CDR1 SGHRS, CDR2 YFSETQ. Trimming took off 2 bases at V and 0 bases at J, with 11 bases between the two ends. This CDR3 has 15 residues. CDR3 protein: CASSFLDRMNTEAFF. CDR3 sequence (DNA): TGCGCCAGCAGCTTCCTTGACAGAATGAACACTGAAGCTTTCTTT.

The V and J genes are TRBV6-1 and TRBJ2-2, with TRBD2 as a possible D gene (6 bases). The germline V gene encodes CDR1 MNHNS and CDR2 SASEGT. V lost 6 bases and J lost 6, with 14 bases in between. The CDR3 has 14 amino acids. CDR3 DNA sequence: TGTGCCAGCAGAGACCAGGAGGGCCCCGGGGAGCTGTTTTTT. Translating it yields CASRDQEGPGELFF.

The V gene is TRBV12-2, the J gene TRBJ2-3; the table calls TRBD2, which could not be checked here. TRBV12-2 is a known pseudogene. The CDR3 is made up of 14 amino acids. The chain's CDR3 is CASRLGVVCNTQYF. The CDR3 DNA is TGTGCAAGTCGCTTAGGCGTCGTCTGTAATACGCAGTATTTT.